Sequencing of this T cell receptor (beta chain) was carried out in a study of OX40 agonist ivuxolimab in advanced cancers. The germline gives CDR1 SNHLY, CDR2 FYNNEI. The CDR3 loop spans 11 amino acids. Deletions cut 10 bases from V and 7 bases from J, with 10 bases between. Measured with immunoSEQ multiplex PCR; TCRdb has only the in-frame clones, and not every one. Altogether about 79,000 clones are present, around 85% being singletons, with the ten largest covering roughly 3.4%. This chain connects TRBV2 to TRBJ2-2, with D hard to call. Specimen: CD4+ or CD8+ T cells sorted from blood, collected in a trial of the OX40 agonist ivuxolimab. This TCR was recovered from an adult with an advanced solid tumor such as melanoma, head and neck, liver or kidney cancer. The CDR3 nucleotides read TGTGCCACCACATTTTTCGGGGAGCTGTTTTTT. Its translation: CATTFFGELFF.